This T cell receptor beta chain was sequenced during a study of T cells in Graves' hyperthyroidism and ophthalmopathy. Researchers amplified the TCR beta CDR3 regions from RNA transcripts. The TCR CDR3 was amplified in a first-round RT-PCR using the HTBI primer set. TCRdb independently ran MiXCR on the multiplex PCR reads; one entry per CDR3 protein. Of around 500,000 distinct CDR3 sequences in the sample, around an eighth were seen once. This clonotype has a count of ten or more. Sequencing was performed on blood. This receptor was taken from a woman aged 18-29 years with Graves' hyperthyroidism.

CDR3 amino acids: CSAPVLAGEVQYF. The CDR3 nucleotides read TGCAGTGCTCCTGTGTTGGCGGGAGAAGTTCAGTATTTT. V usage is TRBV20-1 and J usage is TRBJ2-3; 7 bases are a match to TRBD2. The V gene end was trimmed by 5 bases and the J gene end by 12 bases; junction bases not matched to a gene: 14. CDR3 length: 13 residues. Germline V CDR1 and CDR2: DFQATT, SNEGSKA (reference sequence).